This T cell receptor beta chain was sequenced in a study of identical twins. Points from the study as a whole: Out-of-frame alpha sequences common to twins were enriched for low generation probability.

In germline, CDR1 is SEHNR, CDR2 FQNEAQ (reference sequence). There are 14 residues in the CDR3. Trimming took 4 bases from V and 13 from J, leaving 20 bases between them. Everyone who gave samples was a healthy Caucasian. cDNA carried unique molecular identifiers, and a universal primer site was added by template switching. TCRdb re-analysed the 5' RACE reads in MiXCR, keeping a single row per CDR3 protein. The sample contains more than 1.5 million distinct CDR3 sequences, around 29% of which appear only once. For this clonotype: Its specificity is unknown.

The sequence derives from a newborn girl in good health. This sequence joins TRBV7-9 and TRBJ2-1, with D unresolved. The sequenced sample was cord blood. The CDR3 DNA is TGTGCCAGCAGCTATTTACCATTTGAAGAGACCCAGTTCTTC. Amino acid sequence: CASSYLPFEETQFF.